The 15 T cell receptor beta chains in this list originate from one sample, sequenced in a study of T-cell reconstitution after alpha-beta-depleted transplantation in children. A library of TCRbeta sequences, prepared with unique molecular identifiers, was generated. One entry per CDR3 protein results from TCRdb running MiXCR on the PCR reads. This sample has about 460,000 distinct CDR3 sequences; around 12% occur once, and the top ten carry about 5.6%. Here the sequenced sample was PBMCs from the stem cell graft donor, taken from the stem cell graft. These receptors were obtained from a human donor who donated a stem cell graft to a child with combined immunodeficiency.

The rearrangement joins TRBV5-1 to TRBJ2-7; tentatively, D is TRBD1 (6 bases). The CDR3 covers 13 residues. Between the trimmed V and J ends, which lost 1 base and 5 bases, there was a span of 10 bases. From germline, CDR1 is SGHRS and CDR2 YFSETQ. CDR3: CASSLTGLNEQYF. The CDR3 DNA follows: TGCGCCAGCAGCTTGACAGGGCTAAACGAGCAGTACTTC.

There are a few counts of this clonotype. V is TRBV15 and J is TRBJ1-4, with D possibly TRBD1 on 6 matching bases. Trimming cost V 1 base and J 7 bases, with 13 bases left between them. Germline CDR1 reads LNHNV; CDR2 reads YYDKDF (reference sequence). CDR3 length: 15 amino acids. The CDR3 sequence is CATSRGTGGSEKLFF. CDR3 DNA sequence: TGTGCCACCAGCAGAGGAACCGGGGGCAGTGAAAAACTGTTTTTT.

This clonotype was picked up many times. The CDR3 sequence: CASSKDWTQETQYF. DNA for the CDR3: TGTGCCAGCAGTAAAGACTGGACCCAAGAGACCCAGTACTTC. The chain recombines TRBV6-2 or TRBV6-3 with TRBJ2-5; no firm D call. The germline V gene encodes CDR1 MNHEY and CDR2 SVGEGT. Trimming stripped 5 bases from V and 1 base from J, with 11 bases between. The CDR3 loop spans 14 amino acids.

This clonotype has a handful of counts. V usage is TRBV5-1 and J usage is TRBJ2-2; 7 nucleotides match TRBD2. The CDR3 is 19 amino acids. The V gene's germline CDR1 is SGHRS and CDR2 YFSETQ. The ends lost 2 bases at V and 2 bases at J; junction bases unmatched: 15. CDR3 sequence (DNA): TGCGCCAGCAGCTTTCCCGATGCCCTAGGGGAGGGCAACACCGGGGAGCTGTTTTTT. Protein: CASSFPDALGEGNTGELFF.

This clonotype was detected many times. V and J are TRBV12-3 or TRBV12-4 and TRBJ1-2, with 9 bases fitting TRBD1. The CDR3 covers 16 residues. V trimming: 1 base; J trimming: 3 bases; junction bases outside the gene matches: 6. CDR3: CASSLVTGGGYYGYTF. For the CDR3, the DNA is TGTGCCAGCAGTTTAGTTACAGGGGGCGGTTACTATGGCTACACCTTC.

This chain uses TRBV5-5 with TRBJ2-7; D call uncertain. The germline CDR1 and CDR2 sequences are SGHKS and YYEKEE (reference sequence). Trimming cost V 4 bases and J 4 bases, with 9 bases left between them. The CDR3 has 12 residues. CDR3 in amino acids: CASSIDSYEQYF. The CDR3 nucleotides read TGTGCCAGCAGCATCGACTCTTACGAGCAGTACTTC.

This clonotype was detected only a few times. This rearrangement joins TRBV7-8 to TRBJ2-3; D possibly matches TRBD1 or TRBD2 (6 bases each). The CDR3 runs 16 residues. Between the trimmed V and J ends, which lost 2 bases and 1 base, there was a span of 13 bases. Germline V gene sequence: CDR1 SGHVS, CDR2 FQNEAQ. The CDR3 region has the DNA TGTGCCAGCAGCTTACGAGTGGGGGGCCGCACAGATACGCAGTATTTT. Protein product: CASSLRVGGRTDTQYF.

This clonotype was counted between two and nine times. The CDR3 nucleotides are TGTGCCAGCAGCGCAAAGCGGGAGTCCACAGATACGCAGTATTTT. This gives the protein CASSAKRESTDTQYF. The genes are TRBV11-3 and TRBJ2-3; 8 bases are shared with TRBD2. CDR1 and CDR2 from the germline V gene are SGHNT and YENEEA. CDR3 size: 15 residues. V was pared by 5 bases and J by 2 bases, with 6 bases of the junction left unmatched.

This clonotype was observed a few times. V gene TRBV20-1 combines with J gene TRBJ2-3; TRBD2 aligns across 7 bases. Trimming cost V 0 bases and J 2 bases; bases outside gene matches: 8. CDR3 size: 16 residues. CDR1 and CDR2 (germline): DFQATT, SNEGSKA (reference sequence). The CDR3, as DNA: TGCAGTGCTAGAGATTTGGCTAGCGGTTTCACAGATACGCAGTATTTT. This sequence encodes CSARDLASGFTDTQYF.

This clonotype has ten or more counts. The chain carries TRBV15 and TRBJ2-6, with 7 bases identical to TRBD1. Germline V gene data show CDR1 as LNHNV and CDR2 as YYDKDF (reference sequence). The CDR3 covers 16 residues. J lost 12 bases, V lost 1 base, and 12 bases had no gene match. The CDR3 coding sequence is TGTGCCACCAGCAGAGGGGGACGGACAGGAGATTTCGTCCTGACTTTC. Its translation is CATSRGGRTGDFVLTF.

This chain connects TRBV12-3 or TRBV12-4 to TRBJ1-6; 9 positions agree with TRBD1. This CDR3 comprises 17 residues. The trim removed 1 base at V and 6 bases at J, leaving 7 bases unmatched. Written as DNA, the CDR3 is TGTGCCAGCAGTTTAGGGGGGACAGGGTTTTTTAATTCACCCCTCCACTTT. Its translation: CASSLGGTGFFNSPLHF.

This clonotype was picked up a small number of times. This chain uses TRBV27 with TRBJ2-7, with a weak D call TRBD1 (6 bases). The CDR3 contains 12 residues. Deletions cut 8 bases from V and 6 bases from J, with 14 bases between. CDR1 is MNHEY and CDR2 is SMNVEV in the germline V gene (reference sequence). The CDR3 DNA reads TGTGCCAGCCGACAGGTAGAGGGCGAGCAGTACTTC. It translates to CASRQVEGEQYF.

This clonotype was found a few times. The chain has TRBV11-1 and TRBJ2-5; tentatively, D is TRBD2 (5 bases). This CDR3 comprises 16 residues. Trimming took 5 bases from V and 5 from J, leaving 21 bases between them. Germline V gene lookup returns CDR1 SGHAT and CDR2 FQDESV (reference sequence). The CDR3 DNA sequence: TGTGCCAGCAGCCAGGAGGTCGGGGTCAGGTCGGAGACCCAGTACTTC. Amino acids: CASSQEVGVRSETQYF. Full variable domain (missing parts from reference TRBV11-1 and TRBJ2-5): EAEVAQSPRYKITEKSQAVAFWCDPISGHATLYWYRQILGQGPELLVQFQDESVVDDSQLPKDRFSAERLKGVDSTLKIQPAELGDSAMYLCASSQEVGVRSETQYFGPGTRLLVL.

CDR3 DNA sequence: TGTGCCAGTACCCCCCTTAGGACCGATAATCAGCCCCAGCATTTT. Protein: CASTPLRTDNQPQHF. This chain joins TRBV2 and TRBJ1-5; D gene uncertain. CDR1 is SNHLY, CDR2 FYNNEI, per germline. V was clipped by 9 bases and J by 4 bases, with 19 bases between them. The CDR3 extends over 15 amino acids.

This clonotype was found many times. The V gene is TRBV12-3 or TRBV12-4, the J gene TRBJ1-3; no reliable D call. Trimming took 2 bases from V and 0 from J, leaving 8 bases between them. The CDR3 runs 15 residues. The CDR3 region has the DNA TGTGCCAGCAGTTTATTCTCGAGCTCTGGAAACACCATATATTTT. It encodes CASSLFSSSGNTIYF.